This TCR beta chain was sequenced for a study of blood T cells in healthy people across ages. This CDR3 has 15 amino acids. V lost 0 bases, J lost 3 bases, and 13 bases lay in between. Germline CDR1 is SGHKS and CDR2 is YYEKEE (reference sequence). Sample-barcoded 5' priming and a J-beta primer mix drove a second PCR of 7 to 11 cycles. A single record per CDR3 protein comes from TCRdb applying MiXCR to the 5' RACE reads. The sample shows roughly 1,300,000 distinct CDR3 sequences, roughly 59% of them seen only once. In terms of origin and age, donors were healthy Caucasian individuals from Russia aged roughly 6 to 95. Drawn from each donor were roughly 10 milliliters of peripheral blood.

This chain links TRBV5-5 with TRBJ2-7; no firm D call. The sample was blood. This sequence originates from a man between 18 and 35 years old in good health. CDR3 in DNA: TGTGCCAGCAGCTTGGAACCCTTTTTGGGCTACGAGCAGTACTTC. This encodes CASSLEPFLGYEQYF.